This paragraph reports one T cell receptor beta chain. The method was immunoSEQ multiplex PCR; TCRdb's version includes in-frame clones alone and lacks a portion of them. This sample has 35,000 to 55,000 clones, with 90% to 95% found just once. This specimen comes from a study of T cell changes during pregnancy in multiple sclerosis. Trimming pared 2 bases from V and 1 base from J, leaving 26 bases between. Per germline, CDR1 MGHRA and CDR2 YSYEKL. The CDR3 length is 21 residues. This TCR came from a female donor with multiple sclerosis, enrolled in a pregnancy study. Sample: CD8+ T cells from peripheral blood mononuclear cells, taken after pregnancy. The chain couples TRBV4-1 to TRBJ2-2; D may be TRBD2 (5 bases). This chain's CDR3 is CASSQPRDGSKASLNTGELFF. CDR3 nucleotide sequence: TGCGCCAGCAGCCAACCACGGGATGGATCTAAGGCATCCCTGAACACCGGGGAGCTGTTTTTT.